This passage covers 29 T cell receptor beta chains from one sample sequenced in a study of blood T cell repertoires in COVID-19. Sequencing used immunoSEQ multiplex PCR; TCRdb keeps in-frame clones, though not all of them. Of approximately 470,000 clones listed, around 90% are singletons. What was sequenced was PBMCs or T cells enriched from blood (not recorded which). All receptors derive from a woman aged 18-35 years who had recovered from COVID-19.

This clone has only one observation. The chain combines TRBV27 with TRBJ2-1; no firm D call. Trimming removed 2 bases at V and 6 bases at J, with 14 bases between. The CDR3 totals 15 residues. Per germline, CDR1 MNHEY and CDR2 SMNVEV (reference sequence). DNA of the CDR3: TGTGCCAGCAGTTTAGAATACACTACCTCCAATGAGCAGTTCTTC. It encodes CASSLEYTTSNEQFF.

V is TRBV5-4 and J is TRBJ2-3, with TRBD2 matching 8 bases. In germline, CDR1 is SGHNT, CDR2 YYREEE (reference sequence). The CDR3 is 15 residues long. J gave up 3 bases and V 10 bases, and 13 bases lay outside the gene matches. CDR3 residues: CAVGRAGGLTDTQYF. CDR3 in DNA: TGTGCCGTGGGGCGGGCGGGGGGATTAACAGATACGCAGTATTTT.

The rearrangement links TRBV11-2 to TRBJ1-2; a possible D gene is TRBD1 (5 bases). Germline values: CDR1 SGHAT, CDR2 FQNNGV. The CDR3 consists of 18 residues. Trimming cost V 2 bases and J 2 bases, with 21 bases left between them. The CDR3 here is CASSLLRALLSSNYGYTF. CDR3 in DNA: TGTGCCAGCAGCTTACTCAGGGCTCTTCTGTCTTCAAACTATGGCTACACCTTC.

V is TRBV29-1 and J is TRBJ2-7, with D possibly TRBD1 on 5 matching bases. Germline loops: CDR1 SQVTM, CDR2 ANQGSEA. V dropped 4 bases and J dropped 0 bases, with 10 bases sitting between them. This CDR3 spans 13 amino acids. The CDR3 here is CSVVAGFSYEQYF. The CDR3 DNA sequence: TGCAGCGTTGTAGCAGGGTTCTCCTACGAGCAGTACTTC.

The gene calls are TRBV4-1 and TRBJ2-5; 9 nucleotides agree with TRBD1. CDR1 MGHRA and CDR2 YSYEKL come from the germline V gene. The V gene end was trimmed by 1 base and the J gene end by 2 bases; junction bases not matched to a gene: 5. This CDR3 has 16 amino acids. In DNA, the CDR3 is TGCGCCAGCAGCCAAGGACAGGGGGTTGGGCAAGAGACCCAGTACTTC. Protein product: CASSQGQGVGQETQYF.

V usage is TRBV7-2 and J usage is TRBJ2-5, with D perhaps TRBD2 (6 bases). Germline values: CDR1 SGHTA, CDR2 FQGNSA. The CDR3 sequence is 16 residues long. Trimming left V 5 bases short and J 0 bases short, with 16 bases between. The CDR3 here is CASSALGAGYQETQYF. The CDR3 coding sequence is TGTGCCAGCAGCGCCCTAGGGGCGGGGTACCAAGAGACCCAGTACTTC.

The J gene is TRBJ1-4, the V gene TRBV5-5; the D is unclear. This CDR3 region has 15 residues. Germline V CDR1 and CDR2: SGHKS, YYEKEE (reference sequence). With 0 bases removed from V and 0 bases from J, the gap between germline ends came to 6 bases. The CDR3 reads CASSLDSATNEKLFF. CDR3 DNA: TGTGCCAGCAGCTTGGACTCGGCAACTAATGAAAAACTGTTTTTT.

In this sample, this clone turned up a few times. Different DNA sequences within this sample yield the same CDR3. The V gene is TRBV12-3 or TRBV12-4, the J gene TRBJ1-3; D gene ambiguous. This CDR3 region has 12 residues. Trimming took off 2 bases at V and 4 bases at J, with 3 bases between the two ends. The CDR3 region is CASSLQGNTIYF. CDR3 sequence (DNA): TGTGCCAGCAGTTTACAAGGAAACACCATATATTTT.

The chain recombines TRBV9 with TRBJ1-2, with TRBD1 as a possible D gene (5 bases). There are 15 residues in the CDR3. Trimming pared 3 bases from V and 5 bases from J, leaving 17 bases between. The germline V gene has CDR1 SGDLS and CDR2 YYNGEE. The CDR3 coding sequence is TGTGCCAGCAGCGGACTTAAACAGGAGTATTATGGCTACACCTTC. Protein: CASSGLKQEYYGYTF.

The rearrangement links TRBV2 to TRBJ1-5; no definite D call. The CDR3 runs to 14 residues. The V end was cut by 9 bases, the J end by 11 bases, with 23 bases between. Germline V gives CDR1 SNHLY, CDR2 FYNNEI. The CDR3 is CARDKSGGRRAQHF. The CDR3 DNA reads TGTGCCAGGGATAAATCGGGAGGGCGGAGGGCCCAGCATTTT. Full variable domain (remainder filled in from reference TRBV2 and TRBJ1-5): EPEVTQTPSHQVTQMGQEVILRCVPISNHLYFYWYRQILGQKVEFLVSFYNNEISEKSEIFDDQFSVERPDGSNFTLKIRSTKLEDSAMYFCARDKSGGRRAQHFGDGTRLSIL.

Of note for this clone: The same CDR3 also results from other DNA sequences found in this sample. The rearrangement joins TRBV19 to TRBJ1-2, with 9 positions matching TRBD1. Germline CDR1 is LNHDA and CDR2 is SQIVND (reference sequence). This CDR3 has 13 amino acids. Trimming took 3 bases from V and 5 from J; bases not matched to a gene: 1. The CDR3 reads CASSMTGGYGYTF. DNA of the CDR3: TGTGCCAGTAGTATGACAGGGGGTTATGGCTACACCTTC.

This chain uses TRBV30 with TRBJ1-4; no reliable D call. CDR1 is GTSNPN and CDR2 is SVGIG in the germline V gene (reference sequence). The CDR3 is 12 amino acids. V was cut by 3 bases and J by 12 bases, with 14 bases left in between. The CDR3 coding sequence is TGTGCCTGGAGCCCGCTATCCGCGGAACTGTTTTTT. Translated, it gives CAWSPLSAELFF.

The chain employs TRBV13 and TRBJ2-7, with D possibly matching TRBD1 (6 bases). V shed 4 bases and J shed 1 base, with 14 bases lying between them. This CDR3 spans 15 amino acids. Germline V gives CDR1 PRHDT, CDR2 FYEKMQ (reference sequence). CDR3 DNA: TGTGCCAGCAGCTCTGGCTTAGGACAGTCCTACGAGCAGTACTTC. Its translation is CASSSGLGQSYEQYF.

The V and J genes are TRBV3-1 (or the pseudogene TRBV3-2) and TRBJ2-1, with D perhaps TRBD1 (6 bases). Deletions cut 4 bases from V and 8 bases from J, with 12 bases between. Per the germline V gene, CDR1 is LGHDT and CDR2 is YNNKEL (reference sequence). The CDR3 runs to 13 residues. The CDR3 DNA follows: TGTGCCAGCAGCCGGGGGCCCGGGGATGAGCAGTTCTTC. Translating it yields CASSRGPGDEQFF.

This chain links TRBV15 with TRBJ2-2; possible D gene TRBD2, 6 bases. This CDR3 is built from 15 residues. The V gene's germline CDR1 is LNHNV and CDR2 YYDKDF (reference sequence). Trimming pared 1 base from V and 7 bases from J, leaving 13 bases between. The CDR3 here is CATSRGDLQSGELFF. CDR3 DNA sequence: TGTGCCACCAGCAGAGGGGACTTACAAAGCGGGGAGCTGTTTTTT.

This rearrangement joins TRBV5-4 to TRBJ1-2; 8 bases agree with TRBD1. The CDR3 runs to 14 residues. The germline CDR1 and CDR2 sequences are SGHNT and YYREEE (reference sequence). Trimming removed 5 bases from V and 7 bases from J; junction bases left unmatched: 10. CDR3 in amino acids: CASRRMGQEAGYTF. The DNA of the CDR3 is TGTGCCAGCAGGCGGATGGGACAGGAAGCTGGCTACACCTTC.

The chain is built from TRBV30 and TRBJ1-1; 8 bases are a match to TRBD1. V trimming: 0 bases; J trimming: 10 bases; junction bases outside the gene matches: 10. Per the germline V gene, CDR1 is GTSNPN and CDR2 is SVGIG (reference sequence). CDR3 size: 14 residues. CDR3 region: CAWSVIGTGYGAFF. The DNA of the CDR3 is TGTGCCTGGAGTGTTATCGGGACAGGATATGGAGCTTTCTTT.

The rearrangement links TRBV5-1 to TRBJ2-1, with a weak D call TRBD1 (6 bases). The V and J ends lost 3 bases and 4 bases respectively, with 11 bases between them. Germline-derived CDR1 and CDR2 are SGHRS and YFSETQ. CDR3 size: 14 residues. The CDR3 sequence is CASSSTGQYNEQFF. For the CDR3, the DNA is TGCGCCAGCAGCTCGACAGGTCAATACAATGAGCAGTTCTTC.

V usage is TRBV30 and J usage is TRBJ2-1, with TRBD2 matching over 8 bases. The CDR3 extends over 14 amino acids. Per germline, CDR1 GTSNPN and CDR2 SVGIG (reference sequence). In DNA form, the CDR3 reads TGTTGCCGGCGGGGGGTACTGCCTTTAATTGGGCAGTTCTTC. It yields the protein CCRRGVLPLIGQFF.

The chain links TRBV5-1 to TRBJ1-1, with D possibly matching TRBD1 (6 bases). V lost 2 bases, J lost 4 bases, and 15 bases lay in between. The germline CDR1 and CDR2 sequences are SGHRS and YFSETQ. The CDR3 is 15 amino acids. The CDR3 nucleotides read TGCGCCAGCAGCTTCGTTACAGGGCTATCCACTGAAGCTTTCTTT. Translation gives CASSFVTGLSTEAFF.

The chain links TRBV28 to TRBJ1-4; 9 bases match TRBD1. Germline-derived CDR1 and CDR2 are MDHEN and SYDVKM. After removal of 7 bases from V and 5 bases from J, the junction contained 5 bases not matched to a gene. The length of the CDR3 is 14 residues. In DNA, the CDR3 is TGTGCCAGCATACAGGGACAGGGAAATGAAAAACTGTTTTTT. The encoded protein is CASIQGQGNEKLFF.

This clone showed up just a few times. The chain joins TRBV10-3 to TRBJ1-1; D is unresolved. V gave up 6 bases and J gave up 4 bases, with 9 bases separating them. The CDR3 extends over 12 amino acids. CDR1 is ENHRY and CDR2 is SYGVKD in the germline V gene. The CDR3 loop reads CAISTVTTEAFF. The CDR3 nucleotides read TGTGCCATCAGCACAGTGACCACTGAAGCTTTCTTT.

The chain uses TRBV5-1 and TRBJ1-3; D uncertain. The germline V gene encodes CDR1 SGHRS and CDR2 YFSETQ. Trimming cost V 4 bases and J 0 bases, with 14 bases left between them. The CDR3 extends over 16 amino acids. CDR3 sequence reads: CASSLDRHNSGNTIYF. The CDR3 coding sequence is TGCGCCAGCAGCCTGGACCGACATAACTCTGGAAACACCATATATTTT. The complete variable domain, with remaining parts taken from reference TRBV5-1 and TRBJ1-3, reads KAGVTQTPRYLIKTRGQQVTLSCSPISGHRSVSWYQQTPGQGLQFLFEYFSETQRNKGNFPGRFSGRQFSNSRSEMNVSTLELGDSALYLCASSLDRHNSGNTIYFGEGSWLTVV.

This chain joins TRBV11-3 and TRBJ2-7; D uncertain. The CDR3 totals 14 residues. The germline V and J ends were trimmed by 4 bases and 6 bases, with 16 bases remaining between them. Germline values: CDR1 SGHNT, CDR2 YENEEA. DNA for the CDR3: TGTGCCAGCAGCTCATACGGGTCAATCACCGAGCAGTACTTC. Encoded protein: CASSSYGSITEQYF.

The genes are TRBV5-5 and TRBJ1-5, with 7 bases aligning to TRBD1. There are 15 residues in the CDR3. Germline CDR1 SGHKS, CDR2 YYEKEE (reference sequence). V shed 4 bases, J shed 3 bases, and the junction held 7 bases outside the gene matches. DNA for the CDR3: TGTGCCAGCAGCATATTGACAGGGAACAATCAGCCCCAGCATTTT. This encodes CASSILTGNNQPQHF. The full variable domain, with the rest looked up from reference TRBV5-5 and TRBJ1-5, is DAGVTQSPTHLIKTRGQQVTLRCSPISGHKSVSWYQQVLGQGPQFIFQYYEKEERGRGNFPDRFSARQFPNYSSELNVNALLLGDSALYLCASSILTGNNQPQHFGDGTRLSIL.

The V and J genes are TRBV7-6 and TRBJ2-7; D possibly corresponds to TRBD2 (6 bases). The CDR3 runs to 15 residues. The germline V gene has CDR1 SGHVS and CDR2 FNYEAQ. Trimming cost V 1 base and J 6 bases, with 16 bases left between them. CDR3 nucleotide sequence: TGTGCCAGCAGCTTAGGTGCAGGGAGGACTCGCGAGCAGTACTTC. Protein: CASSLGAGRTREQYF. Looking up the rest from reference TRBV7-6 and TRBJ2-7 gives the full variable domain: GAGVSQSPRYKVTKRGQDVALRCDPISGHVSLYWYRQALGQGPEFLTYFNYEAQQDKSGLPNDRFSAERPEGSISTLTIQRTEQRDSAMYRCASSLGAGRTREQYFGPGTRLTVT.

The chain links TRBV5-4 to TRBJ2-1, with 13 bases that match TRBD2. The CDR3 is 17 residues long. Germline values: CDR1 SGHNT, CDR2 YYREEE (reference sequence). The V and J ends lost 3 bases and 5 bases, in that order; junction bases with no gene match: 8. CDR3 protein: CASSSVGLAGANNEQFF. Written as DNA, the CDR3 is TGTGCCAGCAGCTCCGTAGGACTAGCGGGGGCAAACAATGAGCAGTTCTTC.

V usage is TRBV5-1 and J usage is TRBJ1-2; D is undetermined. Trimming stripped 1 base from V and 8 bases from J, with 15 bases between. Germline loops: CDR1 SGHRS, CDR2 YFSETQ. This CDR3 has 14 residues. The CDR3 spells CASSLRVTGSGYTF. In nucleotides, the CDR3 is TGCGCCAGCAGCTTGAGAGTTACGGGAAGCGGCTACACCTTC. Together with reference TRBV5-1 and TRBJ1-2, the CDR3 gives the full variable domain: KAGVTQTPRYLIKTRGQQVTLSCSPISGHRSVSWYQQTPGQGLQFLFEYFSETQRNKGNFPGRFSGRQFSNSRSEMNVSTLELGDSALYLCASSLRVTGSGYTFGSGTRLTVV.

V usage is TRBV28 and J usage is TRBJ1-2; 9 nucleotides match TRBD1. Germline V lookup: CDR1 MDHEN, CDR2 SYDVKM. The CDR3 extends over 15 amino acids. The J segment lost 4 bases and the V segment lost 2 bases, leaving 5 bases of the junction unmatched. CDR3 sequence (DNA): TGTGCCAGCAGTTTAAGCGGGACAGGGTTCTATGGCTACACCTTC. Translating it yields CASSLSGTGFYGYTF.